Included here is one TCR beta chain sequence, with context. The sample belongs to a study of blood T cell repertoires in COVID-19. Clones were read by immunoSEQ multiplex PCR, and TCRdb kept only the in-frame ones, dropping some. The sample has about 30,000 clones, roughly nine tenths seen once. From germline, CDR1 is KGHDR and CDR2 SFDVKD. V lost 9 bases to trimming and J lost 8 bases, with 17 bases between them. The CDR3 contains 13 residues. This chain joins TRBV24-1 and TRBJ2-3; perhaps TRBD2 as D (6 bases). Sequencing used peripheral blood. The sequence derives from an elderly man with acute or convalescent COVID-19. For the CDR3, the DNA is TGTGCCACCGGACGTCCTGAGGAGGGTACGCAGTATTTT. Translating it yields CATGRPEEGTQYF.